The next 7 T cell receptor beta chains were all read from a single sample in a study of T cells in Graves' hyperthyroidism and ophthalmopathy (dated by TCRdb to about 2019). The library was prepared using multiplex PCR. The instrument was an Illumina HiSeq 2000. The TCR beta CDR3 regions were amplified from RNA transcripts. A first-round RT-PCR of the TCR CDR3 used the HTBI primer set with the Qiagen OneStep RT-PCR kit. In-frame beta chains were kept once TCRdb had trimmed the public reads at Q25 with fastp and called clones with MiXCR. Entries are consolidated by CDR3 protein sequence, retaining the most common genes and DNA. Within this sample are approximately 480,000 distinct CDR3 sequences, with around 21% of them counted one time only. More than 20% of the sample is in the top ten clones. The sequenced material came from blood. These receptors originate from a man younger than 30 with Graves' hyperthyroidism.

The CDR3 reads CASSPLQGNTEAFF. CDR3 DNA: TGTGCCAGCAGTCCCCTACAGGGAAACACTGAAGCTTTCTTT. The gene calls are TRBV12-3 or TRBV12-4 and TRBJ1-1, with a weak D call TRBD1 (6 bases). With 5 bases removed from V and 2 bases from J, the gap between germline ends came to 12 bases. CDR3 size: 14 residues.

This clonotype was seen many times. This chain links TRBV7-8 with TRBJ2-7; D is possibly TRBD1 (6 bases). Germline CDR1 reads SGHVS; CDR2 reads FQNEAQ. V was trimmed by 3 bases and J by 2 bases, leaving 8 bases between them. The CDR3 is 13 residues long. The CDR3 reads CASSFRDTYEQYF. CDR3 DNA sequence: TGTGCCAGCAGCTTCCGGGACACCTACGAGCAGTACTTC.

The V gene is TRBV6-1, the J gene TRBJ1-1, with D uncertain. This CDR3 is 14 amino acids long. Trimming took off 5 bases at V and 6 bases at J, with 16 bases between the two ends. Germline V gene sequence: CDR1 MNHNS, CDR2 SASEGT. CDR3 sequence (DNA): TGTGCCAGCAGTCCCAGAGCCCTTGCCTCTGAAGCTTTCTTT. Translation: CASSPRALASEAFF.

This clonotype came up many times. V gene TRBV11-2 combines with J gene TRBJ1-2; D remains ambiguous. Trimming cost V 0 bases and J 8 bases, with 7 bases left between them. This CDR3 contains 12 residues. Germline CDR1 reads SGHAT; CDR2 reads FQNNGV. The CDR3 is CASSLDSSGYTF. In DNA form, the CDR3 reads TGTGCCAGCAGCTTAGACTCTTCGGGCTACACCTTC.

This clonotype was counted at least ten times. V is TRBV7-6 and J is TRBJ2-7; D is perhaps TRBD2 (7 bases). V dropped 5 bases and J dropped 3 bases, with 17 bases sitting between them. Germline CDR1 is SGHVS and CDR2 is FNYEAQ. This CDR3 spans 15 amino acids. The CDR3 region is CASSRGARRIYEQYF. In nucleotides, the CDR3 is TGTGCCAGCAGCCGGGGGGCAAGAAGGATCTACGAGCAGTACTTC. The full variable domain, rest sourced from reference TRBV7-6 and TRBJ2-7, is GAGVSQSPRYKVTKRGQDVALRCDPISGHVSLYWYRQALGQGPEFLTYFNYEAQQDKSGLPNDRFSAERPEGSISTLTIQRTEQRDSAMYRCASSRGARRIYEQYFGPGTRLTVT.

This clonotype was observed a handful of times. J is TRBJ1-3 and V is TRBV4-2; D perhaps matches TRBD1 (6 bases). This CDR3 spans 13 amino acids. Germline assignment: CDR1 LGHNA and CDR2 YNFKEQ. Trimming took off 8 bases at V and 2 bases at J, with 10 bases between the two ends. The CDR3 loop is CASGPGAGNTIYF. The CDR3 DNA sequence: TGTGCCAGCGGTCCAGGGGCTGGAAACACCATATATTTT.

The chain employs TRBV30 and TRBJ1-1; 12 positions match TRBD1. Germline V gives CDR1 GTSNPN, CDR2 SVGIG (reference sequence). V lost 3 bases to trimming and J lost 4 bases; unmatched junction nucleotides: 6. This CDR3 spans 15 amino acids. CDR3 in DNA: TGTGCCTGGAGAGACGGGACAGGGGGCCTCACTGAAGCTTTCTTT. Amino acid sequence: CAWRDGTGGLTEAFF. Full variable domain (rest looked up from reference TRBV30 and TRBJ1-1): SQTIHQWPATLVQPVGSPLSLECTVEGTSNPNLYWYRQAAGRGLQLLFYSVGIGQISSEVPQNLSASRPQDRQFILSSKKLLLSDSGFYLCAWRDGTGGLTEAFFGQGTRLTVV.